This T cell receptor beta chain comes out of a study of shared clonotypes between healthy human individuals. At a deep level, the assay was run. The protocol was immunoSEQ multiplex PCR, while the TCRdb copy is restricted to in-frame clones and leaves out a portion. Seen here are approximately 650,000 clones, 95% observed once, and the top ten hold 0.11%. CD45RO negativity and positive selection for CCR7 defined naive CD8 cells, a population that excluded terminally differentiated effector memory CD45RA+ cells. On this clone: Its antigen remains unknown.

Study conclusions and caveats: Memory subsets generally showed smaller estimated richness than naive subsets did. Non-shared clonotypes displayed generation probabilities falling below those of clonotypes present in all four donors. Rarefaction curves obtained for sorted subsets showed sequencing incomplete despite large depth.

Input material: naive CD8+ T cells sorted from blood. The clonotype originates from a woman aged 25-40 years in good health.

CDR3 loop: CASGTGGHGYTF. In nucleotides, the CDR3 is TGTGCCAGCGGCACAGGGGGACATGGCTACACCTTC. This chain connects TRBV27 to TRBJ1-2; 8 bases agree with TRBD1. The CDR3 runs 12 residues. The junction had 5 bases not matched to a gene; V was cut back by 8 bases and J by 6 bases. Germline V gene sequence: CDR1 MNHEY, CDR2 SMNVEV (reference sequence).